These 20 T cell receptor beta chains were sequenced from one sample in a study of identical twins. TCRdb used MiXCR to reprocess the 5' RACE reads, holding one entry per CDR3 protein. The sample holds 1.5 million to 2 million distinct CDR3 sequences; roughly 35% are singletons and the top ten take 0.25% to 0.3%. The sample consisted of cord blood. The receptors originated from a newborn girl in good health.

J is TRBJ2-3 and V is TRBV6-5; D uncertain. This CDR3 spans 13 amino acids. The V end was cut by 11 bases, the J end by 4 bases, with 16 bases between. Germline V gene sequence: CDR1 MNHEY, CDR2 SVGAGI. CDR3 loop: CAGNYRTPDTQYF. CDR3 DNA sequence: TGTGCCGGCAATTACCGAACGCCAGATACGCAGTATTTT.

This clonotype has a handful of counts. V usage is TRBV20-1 and J usage is TRBJ2-7; the match to TRBD2 covers 9 bases. V was clipped by 6 bases and J by 2 bases; unmatched bases: 11. Germline V gives CDR1 DFQATT, CDR2 SNEGSKA (reference sequence). The CDR3 is made up of 15 amino acids. CDR3 protein: CSAILLAGGTYEQYF. The CDR3 coding sequence is TGCAGTGCCATACTACTTGCGGGAGGGACCTACGAGCAGTACTTC.

This clonotype came up a few times. The chain links TRBV4-1 to TRBJ2-3; TRBD2 might be the D (6 bases). The germline V gene has CDR1 MGHRA and CDR2 YSYEKL. V was clipped by 1 base and J by 3 bases, with 14 bases between them. This CDR3 is built from 16 residues. In DNA, the CDR3 is TGCGCCAGCAGCCAAGTTCCTAGCGTGGGAACAGATACGCAGTATTTT. This encodes CASSQVPSVGTDTQYF.

This chain connects TRBV20-1 to TRBJ1-2, with 8 bases matching TRBD1. CDR1 is DFQATT, CDR2 SNEGSKA, per germline (reference sequence). The CDR3 length is 13 residues. V trimming: 2 bases; J trimming: 7 bases; junction bases outside the gene matches: 6. CDR3 region: CSARKAGGGGYTF. The CDR3 nucleotides read TGCAGTGCTAGAAAGGCAGGGGGCGGTGGCTACACCTTC.

This clonotype was observed a handful of times. This sequence joins TRBV24-1 and TRBJ2-3; TRBD2 matches 11 bases. In germline, CDR1 is KGHDR, CDR2 SFDVKD. The trim removed 7 bases at V and 5 bases at J, leaving 4 bases unmatched. CDR3 size: 14 residues. CDR3 coding DNA: TGTGCCACCAGAACTAGCGGGAGTGGAGATACGCAGTATTTT. Protein sequence: CATRTSGSGDTQYF.

This chain uses TRBV29-1 with TRBJ1-3; D unresolved. Between the trimmed V and J ends, which lost 2 bases and 0 bases, there was a span of 8 bases. The CDR3 spans 14 residues. CDR1 is SQVTM, CDR2 ANQGSEA, per germline. The DNA for the CDR3 is TGCAGCGTTGAACCTACAGTCTCTGGAAACACCATATATTTT. Amino acids: CSVEPTVSGNTIYF.

The chain combines TRBV30 with TRBJ2-7; tentative D call: TRBD2 (5 bases). The CDR3 has 15 amino acids. V was shortened by 5 bases and J by 0 bases, with 17 bases between the two germline ends. Germline V lookup: CDR1 GTSNPN, CDR2 SVGIG (reference sequence). The CDR3: CAWDQEPGSSYEQYF. CDR3 in DNA: TGTGCCTGGGACCAAGAACCGGGGAGCTCCTACGAGCAGTACTTC.

This clonotype was seen a few times. The genes are TRBV4-2 and TRBJ1-6, with 7 bases aligning to TRBD1. J was trimmed by 5 bases and V by 5 bases; bases with no gene match: 9. CDR1 is LGHNA, CDR2 YNFKEQ, per germline. This CDR3 comprises 16 residues. CDR3 bases: TGTGCCAGCAGCGCCCGGACAGGAGAAAATAATTCACCCCTCCACTTT. Translated, it gives CASSARTGENNSPLHF.

This clonotype showed up many times. The rearrangement uses TRBV18 and TRBJ2-7, with TRBD2 as a possible D gene (5 bases). Germline V lookup: CDR1 KGHSH, CDR2 LQKENI. V was trimmed by 0 bases and J by 2 bases, leaving 5 bases between them. The CDR3 is 13 amino acids. The CDR3 bases are TGTGCCAGCTCACCACCGGGAGCCTACGAGCAGTACTTC. This gives the protein CASSPPGAYEQYF.

This clonotype has just a few counts. The chain uses TRBV10-3 and TRBJ2-3; TRBD1 aligns across 9 bases. Unmatched junction bases numbered 12, after V lost 10 bases and J lost 4 bases. CDR1 and CDR2 (germline): ENHRY, SYGVKD. The CDR3 length is 15 residues. The CDR3 region is CASSGQGVLADTQYF. CDR3 DNA sequence: TGTGCCAGCTCGGGACAGGGCGTTCTCGCAGATACGCAGTATTTT.

V is TRBV20-1 and J is TRBJ1-2, with 10 nucleotides matching TRBD1. CDR1 DFQATT and CDR2 SNEGSKA come from the germline V gene (reference sequence). The CDR3 extends over 13 amino acids. V lost 2 bases to trimming and J lost 8 bases; unmatched junction nucleotides: 5. CDR3 residues: CSARQDRGDGYTF. Written as DNA, the CDR3 is TGCAGTGCTAGACAGGACAGGGGGGACGGCTACACCTTC.

The gene calls are TRBV3-1 and TRBJ2-3; D remains ambiguous. V gave up 3 bases and J gave up 8 bases, with 9 bases separating them. This CDR3 spans 12 amino acids. CDR1 and CDR2 (germline): LGHDT, YNNKEL (reference sequence). DNA for the CDR3: TGTGCCAGCAGCCACGACGGGTCTACGCAGTATTTT. Encoded protein: CASSHDGSTQYF.

The rearrangement joins TRBV7-2 to TRBJ2-3; D unclear. Per the germline V gene, CDR1 is SGHTA and CDR2 is FQGNSA. V gave up 3 bases and J gave up 8 bases, with 21 bases separating them. The CDR3 consists of 16 residues. This CDR3 is CASSLVYLSTESTQYF. Here the CDR3 DNA reads TGTGCCAGCAGCTTGGTCTATCTTTCGACTGAGAGTACGCAGTATTTT. Using reference TRBV7-2 and TRBJ2-3 for the parts outside the CDR3, the full variable domain is GAGVSQSPSNKVTEKGKDVELRCDPISGHTALYWYRQSLGQGLEFLIYFQGNSAPDKSGLPSDRFSAERTGGSVSTLTIQRTQQEDSAVYLCASSLVYLSTESTQYFGPGTRLTVL.

The J gene is TRBJ2-3, the V gene TRBV28; weak D call: TRBD1 (6 bases). Trimming stripped 2 bases from V and 4 bases from J, with 10 bases between. The CDR3 extends over 14 amino acids. Per germline, CDR1 MDHEN and CDR2 SYDVKM. The CDR3 coding sequence is TGTGCCAGCAGTTTAGCGAACAGGGCAGATACGCAGTATTTT. Translated: CASSLANRADTQYF. Looking up the rest from reference TRBV28 and TRBJ2-3 gives the full variable domain: DVKVTQSSRYLVKRTGEKVFLECVQDMDHENMFWYRQDPGLGLRLIYFSYDVKMKEKGDIPEGYSVSREKKERFSLILESASTNQTSMYLCASSLANRADTQYFGPGTRLTVL.

In the case of this clonotype: A much larger clone sits a single nucleotide away, making a read error possible. The rearrangement joins TRBV29-1 to TRBJ2-7; TRBD2 matches at 7 bases. The germline V gene has CDR1 SQVTM and CDR2 ANQGSEA. This CDR3 is built from 12 residues. V dropped 7 bases and J dropped 4; count of bases not matched to a gene: 7. CDR3 nucleotides: TGCAGCGCATGGCAGGGAGGGTACGAGCAGTACTTC. This encodes CSAWQGGYEQYF.

The chain couples TRBV4-2 to TRBJ2-1; 10 nucleotides match TRBD2. Germline CDR1 LGHNA, CDR2 YNFKEQ. The junction had 21 bases not matched to a gene; V was cut back by 0 bases and J by 13 bases. CDR3 length: 19 residues. The CDR3 DNA is TGTGCCAGCAGCCAAGATCGGGGTGGTAGCGGGAGGCCCCAAGAGACCCAGTTCTTC. Its protein product is CASSQDRGGSGRPQETQFF.

The chain couples TRBV7-2 to TRBJ2-5; 8 nucleotides align to TRBD1. CDR1 is SGHTA and CDR2 is FQGNSA in the germline V gene. V shed 5 bases and J 8 bases; nucleotides not matched to a gene: 7. This CDR3 has 13 amino acids. The chain's CDR3 is CASSLGQGITQYF. The CDR3 DNA follows: TGTGCCAGCAGCCTCGGACAGGGAATAACCCAGTACTTC.

The chain couples TRBV9 to TRBJ2-7; a possible D gene is TRBD2 (5 bases). The length of the CDR3 is 15 residues. V lost 2 bases to trimming and J lost 7 bases, with 19 bases between them. In germline, CDR1 is SGDLS, CDR2 YYNGEE. CDR3 nucleotides: TGTGCCAGCAGCGTTCATCCGGGGTCGGACGCTGAGCAGTACTTC. Amino acid sequence: CASSVHPGSDAEQYF. Supplemented by reference TRBV9 and TRBJ2-7, the full variable domain reads DSGVTQTPKHLITATGQRVTLRCSPRSGDLSVYWYQQSLDQGLQFLIQYYNGEERAKGNILERFSAQQFPDLHSELNLSSLELGDSALYFCASSVHPGSDAEQYFGPGTRLTVT.

V gene TRBV28 combines with J gene TRBJ2-1; D unclear. Trimming cost V 6 bases and J 0 bases, with 15 bases left between them. The CDR3 contains 16 residues. Germline assignment: CDR1 MDHEN and CDR2 SYDVKM. The CDR3: CASRFDRISSYNEQFF. CDR3 bases: TGTGCCAGCAGGTTCGACCGGATAAGCTCCTACAATGAGCAGTTCTTC.

This rearrangement joins TRBV24-1 to TRBJ2-1; TRBD1 aligns across 7 bases. The DNA matches TRBJ2-7 better at its end, which makes the J call doubtful. This CDR3 comprises 17 residues. In germline, CDR1 is KGHDR, CDR2 SFDVKD. The CDR3 bases are TGTGCCACCAGTGGATTGACAGGGCCAAGCTCCTACAATGAGCAGTACTTC. It yields the protein CATSGLTGPSSYNEQYF.